These 9 T cell receptor beta chains came from one sample sequenced in a study of robustness of blood B and T cell sequencing. mRNA, not genomic DNA, served as the source for TCR beta repertoires. cDNA was made with a 5' template-switch oligo adding a universal priming site. Each cDNA molecule was tagged by a 12-nucleotide random UMI. TCRdb re-called the PCR reads with MiXCR, one entry per CDR3 protein. The sample holds roughly 3,600 distinct CDR3 sequences, roughly 50% seen once. Sequencing used peripheral blood. These receptors all stem from a human donor in good health.

This sequence joins TRBV11-1 and TRBJ2-2, with TRBD1 matching 7 bases. The germline V gene encodes CDR1 SGHAT and CDR2 FQDESV (reference sequence). V lost 5 bases and J lost 7; bases outside the gene matches: 7. The CDR3 totals 14 residues. CDR3 protein: CASSRNRGGGELFF. The CDR3 nucleotides are TGTGCCAGCAGCCGCAACAGGGGCGGCGGGGAGCTGTTTTTT.

This clonotype was picked up a small number of times. J is TRBJ2-1 and V is TRBV12-3 or TRBV12-4; D not resolved. The CDR3 is 13 residues long. Trimming pared 10 bases from V and 3 bases from J, leaving 13 bases between. The CDR3 DNA sequence: TGTGCCACCCTCTGGGGTCTCTACAATGAGCAGTTCTTC. This encodes CATLWGLYNEQFF.

This chain uses TRBV20-1 with TRBJ1-3; 7 nucleotides match TRBD1. V lost 5 bases and J lost 0; bases outside the gene matches: 4. CDR1 is DFQATT, CDR2 SNEGSKA, per germline (reference sequence). The CDR3 spans 14 residues. The CDR3 loop is CSASWDSSGNTIYF. The CDR3, as DNA: TGCAGTGCTTCTTGGGACAGCTCTGGAAACACCATATATTTT.

The chain uses TRBV20-1 and TRBJ2-1; maybe TRBD1 (6 bases). CDR1 is DFQATT, CDR2 SNEGSKA, per germline (reference sequence). V lost 6 bases, J lost 10 bases, and 19 bases lay in between. The length of the CDR3 is 13 residues. CDR3 sequence reads: CSAQGRVEKEQFF. CDR3 DNA: TGCAGTGCACAGGGCAGGGTGGAAAAGGAGCAGTTCTTC.

A few counts support this clonotype. The J gene is TRBJ1-3, the V gene TRBV2; maybe TRBD1 (6 bases). The CDR3 runs to 16 residues. Trimming cost V 7 bases and J 3 bases, with 19 bases left between them. CDR1 and CDR2 from the germline V gene are SNHLY and FYNNEI. This CDR3 is CASTQEGGAGGNTIYF. In nucleotides, the CDR3 is TGTGCCAGCACTCAAGAGGGGGGGGCCGGTGGAAACACCATATATTTT.

The chain has TRBV11-1 and TRBJ2-2; TRBD1 matches at 7 bases. Trimming took 7 bases from V and 5 from J; bases not matched to a gene: 10. The CDR3 covers 15 residues. CDR1 and CDR2 from the germline V gene are SGHAT and FQDESV (reference sequence). The CDR3 nucleotides are TGTGCCAGCACGAGACAGGGACCGGTTACCGGGGAGCTGTTTTTT. As protein: CASTRQGPVTGELFF.

The CDR3 spells CASSARGKNTGELFF. Here the CDR3 DNA reads TGTGCCAGCAGTGCCAGGGGGAAGAACACCGGGGAGCTGTTTTTT. The gene calls are TRBV6-1 and TRBJ2-2, with 7 nucleotides matching TRBD1. Trimming took 4 bases from V and 1 from J; bases not matched to a gene: 3. The CDR3 totals 15 residues. Germline V gene sequence: CDR1 MNHNS, CDR2 SASEGT.

The chain has TRBV29-1 and TRBJ2-7; 10 nucleotides agree with TRBD2. Germline assignment: CDR1 SQVTM and CDR2 ANQGSEA. The CDR3 covers 13 residues. The J segment lost 9 bases and the V segment lost 5 bases, leaving 10 bases of the junction unmatched. The CDR3 DNA reads TGCAGCGTTTCTAGCGGGGGTACCCTCGCGCAGTACTTC. It specifies CSVSSGGTLAQYF.

This chain links TRBV18 with TRBJ1-6; 7 nucleotides line up with TRBD1. This CDR3 comprises 15 residues. Germline loops: CDR1 KGHSH, CDR2 LQKENI. V was pared by 6 bases and J by 6 bases, with 8 bases of the junction left unmatched. CDR3 nucleotide sequence: TGTGCCAGCTCCCTACAGGGGATTACTAATTCACCCCTCCACTTT. Translation: CASSLQGITNSPLHF.